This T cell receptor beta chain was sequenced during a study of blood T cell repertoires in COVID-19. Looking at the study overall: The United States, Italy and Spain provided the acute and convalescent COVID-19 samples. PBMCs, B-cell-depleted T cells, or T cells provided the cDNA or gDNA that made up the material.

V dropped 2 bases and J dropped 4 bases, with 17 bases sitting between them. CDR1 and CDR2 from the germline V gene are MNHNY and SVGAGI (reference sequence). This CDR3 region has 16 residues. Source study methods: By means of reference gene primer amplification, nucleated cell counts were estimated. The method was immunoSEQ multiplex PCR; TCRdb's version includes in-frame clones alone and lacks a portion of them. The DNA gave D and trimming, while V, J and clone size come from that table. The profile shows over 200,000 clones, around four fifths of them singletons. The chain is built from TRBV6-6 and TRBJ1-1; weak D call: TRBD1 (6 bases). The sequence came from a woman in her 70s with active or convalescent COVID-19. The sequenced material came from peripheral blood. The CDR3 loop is CASSYPRGAYRTEAFF. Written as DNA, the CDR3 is TGTGCCAGCAGTTACCCCCGGGGGGCATATCGCACTGAAGCTTTCTTT.